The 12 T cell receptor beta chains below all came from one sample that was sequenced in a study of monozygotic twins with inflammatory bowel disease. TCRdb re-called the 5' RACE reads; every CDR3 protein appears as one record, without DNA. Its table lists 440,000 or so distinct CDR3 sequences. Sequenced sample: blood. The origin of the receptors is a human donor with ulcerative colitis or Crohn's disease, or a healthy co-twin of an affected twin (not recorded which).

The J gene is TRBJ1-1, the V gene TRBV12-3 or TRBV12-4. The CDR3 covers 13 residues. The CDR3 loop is CASSFRTTLAAFF.

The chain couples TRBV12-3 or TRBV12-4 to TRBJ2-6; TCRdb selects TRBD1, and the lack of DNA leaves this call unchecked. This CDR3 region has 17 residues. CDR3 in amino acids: CASSLVRGQGWANVLTF.

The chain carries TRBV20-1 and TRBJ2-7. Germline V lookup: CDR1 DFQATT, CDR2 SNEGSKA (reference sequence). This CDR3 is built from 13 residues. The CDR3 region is CSASSGSSYEQYF.

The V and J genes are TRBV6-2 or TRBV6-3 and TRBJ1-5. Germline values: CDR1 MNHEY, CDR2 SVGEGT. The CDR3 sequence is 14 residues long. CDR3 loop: CASGGPYSNQPQHF.

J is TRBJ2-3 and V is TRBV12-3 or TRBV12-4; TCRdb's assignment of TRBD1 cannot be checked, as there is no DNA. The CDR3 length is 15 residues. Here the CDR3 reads CASSFDRQGKDTQYF.

CDR3 residues: CSVGHQETQYF. This rearrangement joins TRBV29-1 to TRBJ2-5. Germline values: CDR1 SQVTM, CDR2 ANQGSEA. The CDR3 runs to 11 residues.

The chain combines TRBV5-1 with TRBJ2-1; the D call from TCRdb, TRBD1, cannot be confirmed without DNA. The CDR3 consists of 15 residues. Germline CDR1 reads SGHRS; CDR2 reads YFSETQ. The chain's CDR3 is CASSIMGQGLYEQFF.

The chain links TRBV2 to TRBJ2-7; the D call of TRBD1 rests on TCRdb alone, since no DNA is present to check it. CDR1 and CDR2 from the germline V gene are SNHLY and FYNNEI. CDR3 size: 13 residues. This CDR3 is CASSLQGFNEQYF.

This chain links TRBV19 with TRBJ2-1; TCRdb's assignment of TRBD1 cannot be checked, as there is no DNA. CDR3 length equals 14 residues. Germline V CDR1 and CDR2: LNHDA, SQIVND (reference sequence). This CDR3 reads CATSRGASYNEQFF.

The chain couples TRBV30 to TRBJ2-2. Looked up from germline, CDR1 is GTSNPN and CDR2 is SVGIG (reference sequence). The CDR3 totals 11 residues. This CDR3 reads CAWSGAGELFF.

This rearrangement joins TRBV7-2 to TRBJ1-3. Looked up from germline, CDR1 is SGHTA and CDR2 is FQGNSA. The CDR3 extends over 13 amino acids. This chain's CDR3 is CASRVHPGNTIYF.

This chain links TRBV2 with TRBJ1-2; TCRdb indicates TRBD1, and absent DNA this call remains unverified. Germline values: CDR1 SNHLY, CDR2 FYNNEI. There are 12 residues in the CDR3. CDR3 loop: CASLQGNYGYTF.